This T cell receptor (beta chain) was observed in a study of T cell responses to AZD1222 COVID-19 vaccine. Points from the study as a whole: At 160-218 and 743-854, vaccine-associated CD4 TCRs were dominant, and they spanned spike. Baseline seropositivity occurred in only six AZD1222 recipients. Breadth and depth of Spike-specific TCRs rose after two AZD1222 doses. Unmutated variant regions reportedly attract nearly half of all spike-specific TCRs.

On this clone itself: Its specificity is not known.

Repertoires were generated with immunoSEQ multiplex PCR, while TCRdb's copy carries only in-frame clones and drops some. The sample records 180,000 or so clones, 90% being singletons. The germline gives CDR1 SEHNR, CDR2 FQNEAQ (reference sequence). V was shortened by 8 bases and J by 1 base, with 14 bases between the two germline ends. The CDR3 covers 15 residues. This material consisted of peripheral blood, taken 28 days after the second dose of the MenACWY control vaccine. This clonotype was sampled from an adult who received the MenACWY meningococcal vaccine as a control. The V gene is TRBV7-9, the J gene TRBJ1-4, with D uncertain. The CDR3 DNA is TGTGCCAGCGGACGATCGACGGGAACTAATGAAAAACTGTTTTTT. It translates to CASGRSTGTNEKLFF.